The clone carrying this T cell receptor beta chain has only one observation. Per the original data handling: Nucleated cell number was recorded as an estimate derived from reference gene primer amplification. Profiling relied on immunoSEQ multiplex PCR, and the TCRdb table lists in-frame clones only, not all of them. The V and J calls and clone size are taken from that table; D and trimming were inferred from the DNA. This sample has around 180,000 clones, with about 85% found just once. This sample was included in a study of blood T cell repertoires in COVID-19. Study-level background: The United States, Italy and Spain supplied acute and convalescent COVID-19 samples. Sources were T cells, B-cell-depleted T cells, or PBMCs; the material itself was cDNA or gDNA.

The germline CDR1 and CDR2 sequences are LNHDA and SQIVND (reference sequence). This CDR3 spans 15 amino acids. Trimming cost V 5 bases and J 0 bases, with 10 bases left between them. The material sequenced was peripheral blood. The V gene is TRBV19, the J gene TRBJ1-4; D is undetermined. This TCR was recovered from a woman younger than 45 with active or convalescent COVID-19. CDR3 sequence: CASSGRHATNEKLFF. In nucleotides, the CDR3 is TGTGCCAGTAGTGGAAGACACGCAACTAATGAAAAACTGTTTTTT.